This T cell receptor (beta chain) was sequenced in a study of T cell repertoires in cytomegalovirus infection. Ten or more counts support this clonotype. V shed 7 bases and J 7 bases; nucleotides not matched to a gene: 5. The CDR3 consists of 13 residues. MiXCR, run by TCRdb on the reads, gives a single entry per CDR3 protein. The sample records a few hundred thousand distinct CDR3 sequences, over 15% being singletons. Sequenced material: CD8+ T cells from PBMCs. The clonotype originates from a human donor in good health (CMV status not recorded). Some clones in this sample may be carry-over from other donors' samples. The chain joins TRBV12-3 or TRBV12-4 to TRBJ2-2; 8 bases are a match to TRBD2. In DNA, the CDR3 is TGTGCCAGCACCCAAGCGGGGGTCGGGGAGCTGTTTTTT. Protein: CASTQAGVGELFF.